This TCR beta chain was recorded in a study of shared clonotypes between healthy human individuals. Study-wide results and limits: A small donor pool kept down the genetic and exposure-history diversity that was represented. Larger estimated richness was generally recorded for naive subsets relative to memory subsets.

To note about this clone: Its antigen is undetermined.

The deep-level immunoSEQ assay was used. In the original workflow: ImmunoSEQ yielded junction-only sequences lacking quality scores, so filtering differed. Here immunoSEQ multiplex PCR was the method, and the copy in TCRdb shows in-frame clones only, minus some. The DNA was the basis for D and trimming; V, J and clone size are from that table. The sample includes about 2.4 million clones, approximately 93% of them seen just once. Germline-derived CDR1 and CDR2 are ENHRY and SYGVKD. Trimming took 3 bases from V and 7 from J, leaving 9 bases between them. The CDR3 consists of 12 residues. The material sequenced was naive CD4+ T cells from PBMCs. Documented subset: CD45RA+ positively selected. This chain uses TRBV10-3 with TRBJ2-5, with no clear D. The source is a man younger than 35 in good health. Some clones in this sample may be carry-over from other donors' samples. The CDR3 spells CAISDPIGTQYF. The CDR3 coding sequence is TGTGCCATCAGTGACCCCATTGGGACCCAGTACTTC.